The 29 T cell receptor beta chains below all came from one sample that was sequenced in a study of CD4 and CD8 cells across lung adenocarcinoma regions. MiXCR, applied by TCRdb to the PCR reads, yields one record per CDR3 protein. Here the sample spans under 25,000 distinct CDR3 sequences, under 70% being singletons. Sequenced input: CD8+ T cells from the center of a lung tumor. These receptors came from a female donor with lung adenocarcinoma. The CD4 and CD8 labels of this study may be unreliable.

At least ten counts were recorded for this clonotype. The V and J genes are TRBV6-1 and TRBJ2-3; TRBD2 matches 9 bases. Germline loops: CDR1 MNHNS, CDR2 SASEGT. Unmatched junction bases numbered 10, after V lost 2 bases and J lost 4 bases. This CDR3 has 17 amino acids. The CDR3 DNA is TGTGCCAGCAGTGAAAGGGCCGGGACTAGCTCGCCAGATACGCAGTATTTT. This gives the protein CASSERAGTSSPDTQYF.

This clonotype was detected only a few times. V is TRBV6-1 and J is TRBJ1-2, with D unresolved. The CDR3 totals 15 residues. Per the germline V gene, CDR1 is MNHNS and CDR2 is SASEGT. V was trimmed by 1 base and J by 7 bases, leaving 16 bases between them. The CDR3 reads CASSEDSGWVSGYTF. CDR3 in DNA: TGTGCCAGCAGTGAAGATTCGGGCTGGGTCTCTGGCTACACCTTC.

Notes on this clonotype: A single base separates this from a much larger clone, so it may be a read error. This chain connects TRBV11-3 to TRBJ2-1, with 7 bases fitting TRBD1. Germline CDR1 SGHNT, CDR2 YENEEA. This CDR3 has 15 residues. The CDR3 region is CASSFTGESYNEQLF. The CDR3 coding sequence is TGTGCCAGCAGTTTCACAGGGGAATCCTACAATGAGCAGCTCTTC.

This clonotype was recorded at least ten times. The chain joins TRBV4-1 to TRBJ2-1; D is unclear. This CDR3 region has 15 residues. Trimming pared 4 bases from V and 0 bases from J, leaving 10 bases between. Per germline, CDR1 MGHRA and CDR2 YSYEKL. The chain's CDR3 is CASSPLADSYNEQFF. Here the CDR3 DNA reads TGCGCCAGCAGCCCTTTGGCTGACTCCTACAATGAGCAGTTCTTC.

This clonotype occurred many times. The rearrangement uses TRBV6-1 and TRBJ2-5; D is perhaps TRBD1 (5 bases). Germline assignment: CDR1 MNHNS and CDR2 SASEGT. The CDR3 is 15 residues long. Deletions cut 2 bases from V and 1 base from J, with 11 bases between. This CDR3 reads CASSERWTIQETQYF. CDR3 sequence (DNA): TGTGCCAGCAGTGAAAGATGGACAATCCAAGAGACCCAGTACTTC.

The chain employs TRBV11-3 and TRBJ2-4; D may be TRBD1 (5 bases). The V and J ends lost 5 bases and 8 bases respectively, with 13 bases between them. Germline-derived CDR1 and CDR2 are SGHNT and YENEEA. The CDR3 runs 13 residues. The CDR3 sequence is CASSLGATDIQYF. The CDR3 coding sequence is TGTGCCAGCAGCCTCGGAGCGACAGACATTCAGTACTTC.

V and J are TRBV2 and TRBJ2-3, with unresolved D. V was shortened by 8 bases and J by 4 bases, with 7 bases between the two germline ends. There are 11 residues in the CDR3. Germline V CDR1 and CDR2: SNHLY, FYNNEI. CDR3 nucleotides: TGTGCCAGCGCCTTGGCAGATACGCAGTATTTT. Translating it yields CASALADTQYF.

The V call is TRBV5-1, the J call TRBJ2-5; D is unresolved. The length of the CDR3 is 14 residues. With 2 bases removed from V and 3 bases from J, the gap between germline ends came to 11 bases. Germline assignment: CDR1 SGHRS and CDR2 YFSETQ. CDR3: CASSFTVSKETQYF. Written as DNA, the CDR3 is TGCGCCAGCAGCTTTACAGTATCGAAAGAGACCCAGTACTTC.

Written as DNA, the CDR3 is TGTGCCAGCAGGCAGCGGGTAGGAGTCACAGAGACCCAGTACTTC. Translating it yields CASRQRVGVTETQYF. The chain has TRBV27 and TRBJ2-5, with D tentatively TRBD2 (6 bases). There are 15 residues in the CDR3. The germline gives CDR1 MNHEY, CDR2 SMNVEV (reference sequence). Trimming stripped 6 bases from V and 4 bases from J, with 18 bases between.

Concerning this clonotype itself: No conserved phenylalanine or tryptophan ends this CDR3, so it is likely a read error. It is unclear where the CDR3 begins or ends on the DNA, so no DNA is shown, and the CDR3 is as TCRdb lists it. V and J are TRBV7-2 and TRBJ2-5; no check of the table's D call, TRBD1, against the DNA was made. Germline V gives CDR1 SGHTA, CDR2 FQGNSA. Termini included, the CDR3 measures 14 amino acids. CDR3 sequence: CASSLAGRWASQLS.

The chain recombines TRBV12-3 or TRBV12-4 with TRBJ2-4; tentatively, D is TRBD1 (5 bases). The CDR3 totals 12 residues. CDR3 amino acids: CAGLLAKNIQYF. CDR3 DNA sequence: TGTGCGGGGCTGTTAGCCAAAAACATTCAGTACTTC.

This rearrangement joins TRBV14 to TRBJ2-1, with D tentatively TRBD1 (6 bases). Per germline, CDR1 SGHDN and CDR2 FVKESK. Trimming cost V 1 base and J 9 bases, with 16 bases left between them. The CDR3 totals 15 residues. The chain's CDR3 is CASSQGDTSAGEQFF. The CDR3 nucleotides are TGTGCCAGCAGCCAAGGGGACACCTCGGCGGGTGAGCAGTTCTTC.

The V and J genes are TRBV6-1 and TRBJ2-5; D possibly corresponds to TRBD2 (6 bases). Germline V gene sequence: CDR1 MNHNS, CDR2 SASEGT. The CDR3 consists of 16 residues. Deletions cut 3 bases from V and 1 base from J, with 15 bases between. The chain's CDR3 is CASSDNPLAAQETQYF. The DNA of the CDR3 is TGTGCCAGCAGTGATAATCCCTTAGCGGCCCAAGAGACCCAGTACTTC.

The CDR3 here is CASSFSGGNEQYF. CDR3 DNA: TGTGCCAGCAGTTTTTCGGGGGGAAACGAGCAGTACTTC. This chain links TRBV27 with TRBJ2-5, with 7 bases aligning to TRBD2. The J call may be faulty, since TRBJ2-7 better matches the DNA end. In germline, CDR1 is MNHEY, CDR2 SMNVEV (reference sequence). CDR3 length: 13 amino acids.

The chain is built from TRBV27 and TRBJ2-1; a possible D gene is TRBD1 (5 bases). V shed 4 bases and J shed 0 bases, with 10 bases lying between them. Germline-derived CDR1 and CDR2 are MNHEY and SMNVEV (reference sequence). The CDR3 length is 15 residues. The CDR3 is CASSSGHSSYNEQFF. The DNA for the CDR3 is TGTGCCAGCAGTTCAGGACACAGCTCCTACAATGAGCAGTTCTTC.

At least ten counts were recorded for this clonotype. The CDR3 region is CASSKVGLAADTQYF. CDR3 nucleotide sequence: TGTGCCAGCTCCAAAGTCGGACTAGCGGCAGATACGCAGTATTTT. The chain uses TRBV6-1 and TRBJ2-3; 10 nucleotides agree with TRBD2. The V and J ends lost 8 bases and 4 bases, in that order; junction bases with no gene match: 9. This CDR3 spans 15 amino acids. In germline, CDR1 is MNHNS, CDR2 SASEGT.

CDR3 loop: CAGKGGGEEDTQYF. The CDR3 DNA reads as TGTGCGGGGAAGGGGGGGGGAGAGGAAGACACTCAGTACTTC. The chain couples TRBV10-3 to TRBJ2-4; weak D call: TRBD2 (7 bases). CDR3 size: 14 residues. CDR1 is ENHRY and CDR2 is SYGVKD in the germline V gene.

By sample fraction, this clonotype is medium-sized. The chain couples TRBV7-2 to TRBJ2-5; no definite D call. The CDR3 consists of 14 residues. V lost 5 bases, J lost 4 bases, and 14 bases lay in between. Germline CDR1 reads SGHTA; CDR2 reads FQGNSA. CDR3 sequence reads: CASSPGYYAETQYF. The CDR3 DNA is TGTGCCAGCAGCCCAGGATATTACGCAGAGACCCAGTACTTC.

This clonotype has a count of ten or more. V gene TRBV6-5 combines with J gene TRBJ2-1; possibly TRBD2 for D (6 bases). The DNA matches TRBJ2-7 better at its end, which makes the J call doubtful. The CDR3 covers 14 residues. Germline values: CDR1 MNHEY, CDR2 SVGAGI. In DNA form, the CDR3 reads TGTGCCAGCAGTTACTCTAGCGGAACCTACGAGCAGTACTTC. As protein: CASSYSSGTYEQYF.

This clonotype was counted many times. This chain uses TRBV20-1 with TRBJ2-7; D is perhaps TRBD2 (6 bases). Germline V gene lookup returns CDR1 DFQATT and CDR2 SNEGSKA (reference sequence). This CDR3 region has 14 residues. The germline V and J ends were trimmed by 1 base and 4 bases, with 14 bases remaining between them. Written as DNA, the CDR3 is TGCAGTGCTAGAGGGCGGCTAGCGAAATACGAGCAGTACTTC. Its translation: CSARGRLAKYEQYF.

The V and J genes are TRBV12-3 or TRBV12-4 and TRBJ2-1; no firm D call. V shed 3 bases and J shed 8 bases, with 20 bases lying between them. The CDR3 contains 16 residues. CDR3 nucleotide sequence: TGTGCCAGCAGTTTCGTCATGCGCCGGAAAGTGGATGAGCAGTTCTTC. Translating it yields CASSFVMRRKVDEQFF.

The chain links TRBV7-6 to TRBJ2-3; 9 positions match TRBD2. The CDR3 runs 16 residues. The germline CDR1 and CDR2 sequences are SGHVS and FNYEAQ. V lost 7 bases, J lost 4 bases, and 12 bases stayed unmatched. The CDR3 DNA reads TGTGCCAGCACCTCCGCGGGGCGGGAGGGCCCAGATACGCAGTATTTT. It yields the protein CASTSAGREGPDTQYF.

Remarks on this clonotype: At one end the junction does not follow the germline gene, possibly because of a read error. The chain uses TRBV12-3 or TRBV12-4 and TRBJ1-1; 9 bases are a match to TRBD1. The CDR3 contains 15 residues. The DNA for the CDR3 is TGTGCCAGCAGTTGGCCGGGACAGGGCAACACTGGCTCCTTCTTC. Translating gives CASSWPGQGNTGSFF.

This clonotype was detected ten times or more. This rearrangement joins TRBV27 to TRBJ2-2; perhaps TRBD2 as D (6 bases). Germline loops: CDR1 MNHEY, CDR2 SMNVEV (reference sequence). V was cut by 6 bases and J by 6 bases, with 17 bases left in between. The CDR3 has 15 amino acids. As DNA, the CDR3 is TGTGCCAGCAGACCATCGACTAGTTTTGCCGGGGAGCTGTTTTTT. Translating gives CASRPSTSFAGELFF.

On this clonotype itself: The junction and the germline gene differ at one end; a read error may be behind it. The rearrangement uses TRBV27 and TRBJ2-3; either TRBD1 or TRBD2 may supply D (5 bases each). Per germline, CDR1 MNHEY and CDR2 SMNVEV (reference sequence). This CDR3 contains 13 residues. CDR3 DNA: TGCGTCTCGGGGCTGCGACCCAAAGACACGCAGTATTTT. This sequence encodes CVSGLRPKDTQYF.

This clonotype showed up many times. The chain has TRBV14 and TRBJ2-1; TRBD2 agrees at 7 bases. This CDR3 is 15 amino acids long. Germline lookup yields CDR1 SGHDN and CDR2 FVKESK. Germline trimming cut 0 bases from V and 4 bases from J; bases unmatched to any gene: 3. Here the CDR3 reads CASSQEPAGYNEQFF. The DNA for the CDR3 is TGTGCCAGCAGCCAAGAGCCAGCGGGGTACAATGAGCAGTTCTTC.

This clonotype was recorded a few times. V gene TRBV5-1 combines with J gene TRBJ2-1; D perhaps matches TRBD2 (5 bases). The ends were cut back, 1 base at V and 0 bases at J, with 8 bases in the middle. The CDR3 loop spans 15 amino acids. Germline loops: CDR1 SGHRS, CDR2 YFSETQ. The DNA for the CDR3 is TGCGCCAGCAGCTTGAGGGAGTACTCCTACAATGAGCAGTTCTTC. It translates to CASSLREYSYNEQFF.

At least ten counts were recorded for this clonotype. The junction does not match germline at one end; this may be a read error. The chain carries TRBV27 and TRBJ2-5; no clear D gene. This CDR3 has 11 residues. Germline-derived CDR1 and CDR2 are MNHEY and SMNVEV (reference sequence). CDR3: CASGAPETQYF. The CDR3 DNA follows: TGTGCCAGCGGTGCCCCAGAGACGCAGTACTTT.

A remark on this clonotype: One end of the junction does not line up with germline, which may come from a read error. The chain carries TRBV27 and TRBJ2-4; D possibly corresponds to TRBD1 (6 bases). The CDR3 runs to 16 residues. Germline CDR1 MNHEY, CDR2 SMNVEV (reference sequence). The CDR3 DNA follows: TGTGCGAGCAGTTTAAAGGGGCTGGGGGCCACAAACATTCAGTACTTC. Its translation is CASSLKGLGATNIQYF.